One and the same sample provided the 28 T cell receptor beta chains below, sequenced in a study of blood T cell repertoires in COVID-19. Data came from immunoSEQ multiplex PCR; TCRdb stores just in-frame clones and leaves some out. Altogether about 270,000 clones are present, almost 85% being singletons, with the ten largest covering around 9.8%. The source material was PBMCs or T cells enriched from blood (not recorded which). The receptor source for this set is a woman in her forties or fifties with acute COVID-19.

The chain carries TRBV11-2 and TRBJ2-5; D gene unclear. The CDR3 consists of 14 residues. V was shortened by 1 base and J by 7 bases, with 13 bases between the two germline ends. The germline V gene has CDR1 SGHAT and CDR2 FQNNGV. Here the CDR3 reads CASSLVRLTGTQYF. In nucleotides, the CDR3 is TGTGCCAGCAGCTTAGTTCGACTCACGGGGACCCAGTACTTC.

The chain combines TRBV28 with TRBJ1-5; no reliable D call. CDR1 is MDHEN, CDR2 SYDVKM, per germline. V was shortened by 5 bases and J by 1 base, with 9 bases between the two germline ends. There are 14 residues in the CDR3. The CDR3 DNA is TGTGCCAGCAGTCCAGATCAGAGCAATCAGCCCCAGCATTTT. Translated, it gives CASSPDQSNQPQHF.

Remarks on this clone: The same CDR3 is also encoded by other DNA sequences in this sample. CDR3: CASSPGQGNYGYTF. CDR3 coding DNA: TGTGCCAGCAGTCCGGGACAGGGGAACTATGGCTACACCTTC. The chain is built from TRBV6-5 and TRBJ1-2; 10 bases align to TRBD1. V lost 5 bases and J lost 2; bases outside the gene matches: 2. CDR1 and CDR2 (germline): MNHEY, SVGAGI. This CDR3 has 14 amino acids.

The V gene is TRBV5-1, the J gene TRBJ1-1; 10 bases match TRBD1. Germline V gene sequence: CDR1 SGHRS, CDR2 YFSETQ. The length of the CDR3 is 13 residues. Trimming cost V 2 bases and J 6 bases; bases outside gene matches: 1. CDR3 amino acids: CASSFGTGAEAFF. CDR3 DNA: TGCGCCAGCAGCTTTGGGACAGGGGCTGAAGCTTTCTTT.

V usage is TRBV27 and J usage is TRBJ2-7, with a possible D match to TRBD2 (5 bases). V lost 0 bases to trimming and J lost 5 bases, with 11 bases between them. Germline values: CDR1 MNHEY, CDR2 SMNVEV (reference sequence). This CDR3 is 14 amino acids long. The DNA of the CDR3 is TGTGCCAGCAGTTTATCTACGGCCGGGGACGAGCAGTACTTC. The encoded protein is CASSLSTAGDEQYF.

Points on this clone: The sample contains more than one DNA sequence encoding this CDR3. The rearrangement joins TRBV19 to TRBJ2-7, with D unclear. Germline-derived CDR1 and CDR2 are LNHDA and SQIVND (reference sequence). V lost 4 bases and J 3 bases, leaving 4 bases between the germline ends. The CDR3 has 11 amino acids. This CDR3 is CASSTIYEQYF. The CDR3 bases are TGTGCCAGTAGTACAATCTACGAGCAGTACTTC.

The V and J genes are TRBV2 and TRBJ1-5, with unresolved D. Trimming cost V 5 bases and J 4 bases, with 12 bases left between them. Germline CDR1 SNHLY, CDR2 FYNNEI. There are 14 residues in the CDR3. CDR3 DNA: TGTGCCAGCAGTCGATCAGGATCAAATCAGCCCCAGCATTTT. This translates into CASSRSGSNQPQHF.

The chain recombines TRBV2 with TRBJ1-1, with a possible D match to TRBD1 (5 bases). Per the germline V gene, CDR1 is SNHLY and CDR2 is FYNNEI. This CDR3 comprises 15 residues. The V end lost 2 bases, the J end lost 4 bases, and 14 bases lay between the germline ends. The CDR3 DNA reads as TGTGCCAGCAGTGAATTGGCAGGGTTGGTCACTGAAGCTTTCTTT. Translating it yields CASSELAGLVTEAFF. Using reference TRBV2 and TRBJ1-1 for the parts outside the CDR3, the full variable domain is EPEVTQTPSHQVTQMGQEVILRCVPISNHLYFYWYRQILGQKVEFLVSFYNNEISEKSEIFDDQFSVERPDGSNFTLKIRSTKLEDSAMYFCASSELAGLVTEAFFGQGTRLTVV.

The chain uses TRBV6-2 or TRBV6-3 and TRBJ2-2; the match to TRBD1 covers 7 bases. Germline-derived CDR1 and CDR2 are MNHEY and SVGEGT. The CDR3 is 15 residues long. The trim removed 2 bases at V and 5 bases at J, leaving 5 bases unmatched. The CDR3 here is CASSYRGQTTGELFF. CDR3 nucleotide sequence: TGTGCCAGCAGTTACCGGGGACAGACAACCGGGGAGCTGTTTTTT.

The chain has TRBV30 and TRBJ1-1; TRBD1 matches 7 bases. The CDR3 spans 14 residues. Germline assignment: CDR1 GTSNPN and CDR2 SVGIG (reference sequence). The CDR3 DNA reads TGTGCTGGAGGGTCGGGCAGGGGGGTGGATGAAGCTTTCTTT. It is translated as CAGGSGRGVDEAFF.

This clone appeared a single time. V gene TRBV3-1 (or the pseudogene TRBV3-2) combines with J gene TRBJ1-2; perhaps TRBD1 as D (5 bases). The germline V and J ends were trimmed by 2 bases and 8 bases, with 12 bases remaining between them. This CDR3 is built from 13 residues. Germline V gene sequence: CDR1 LGHDT, CDR2 YNNKEL (reference sequence). DNA of the CDR3: TGTGCCAGCAGCCAACTTCAGGGTCGGGGCTACACCTTC. Translating gives CASSQLQGRGYTF.

The chain recombines TRBV20-1 with TRBJ2-5; 15 nucleotides match TRBD2. J gave up 5 bases and V 3 bases, and 13 bases lay outside the gene matches. The CDR3 is 18 amino acids. Germline CDR1 is DFQATT and CDR2 is SNEGSKA (reference sequence). DNA for the CDR3: TGCAGTGCTAGTGGGAGGACTAGCGGGGGGGCGATCCGGGAGACCCAGTACTTC. This translates into CSASGRTSGGAIRETQYF.

This clone has only a few counts. The J gene is TRBJ2-5, the V gene TRBV7-9; tentatively, D is TRBD1 (6 bases). CDR3 length: 16 residues. Looked up from germline, CDR1 is SEHNR and CDR2 is FQNEAQ (reference sequence). Trimming shortened V by 5 bases and J by 5 bases, and 21 bases separated the two germline ends. The CDR3 bases are TGTGCCAGCAGCATGCCTACAGGGAATCCTGGGGAGACCCAGTACTTC. It specifies CASSMPTGNPGETQYF.

The V and J genes are TRBV19 and TRBJ1-1, with D possibly being TRBD1 (6 bases). Germline CDR1 LNHDA, CDR2 SQIVND (reference sequence). The CDR3 runs 14 residues. Trimming removed 8 bases from V and 8 bases from J, with 21 bases in between. CDR3 sequence (DNA): TGTGCCAGTTTAACTCGTGGGGGCGGACTCGAAGCTTTCTTT. The encoded protein is CASLTRGGGLEAFF.

The chain is built from TRBV7-9 and TRBJ1-6, with D uncertain. V was clipped by 5 bases and J by 14 bases, with 16 bases between them. Germline V CDR1 and CDR2: SEHNR, FQNEAQ (reference sequence). This CDR3 is 13 amino acids long. As DNA, the CDR3 is TGTGCCAGCAGCCTTGAGACCACGGCGGCCCTCCACTTT. It encodes CASSLETTAALHF.

This clone was seen a few times. The rearrangement links TRBV12-3 or TRBV12-4 to TRBJ1-2; D is uncertain. V lost 3 bases, J lost 8 bases, and 13 bases lay in between. The CDR3 spans 13 residues. The CDR3 sequence is CASSFRSGIGYTF. The CDR3 coding sequence is TGTGCCAGCAGTTTTCGTTCAGGAATCGGCTACACCTTC.

CDR3 sequence (DNA): TGTGCCAGCAGCTTAGACGGAGTCTATGGCTACACCTTC. This gives the protein CASSLDGVYGYTF. V and J are TRBV11-2 and TRBJ1-2; D remains unclear. The CDR3 consists of 13 residues. Trimming cost V 0 bases and J 4 bases, with 6 bases left between them. Germline V gene lookup returns CDR1 SGHAT and CDR2 FQNNGV.

In this sample, this clone turned up once. The chain recombines TRBV3-1 (or the pseudogene TRBV3-2) with TRBJ1-1; D perhaps matches TRBD1 (5 bases). Trimming stripped 5 bases from V and 7 bases from J, with 17 bases between. This CDR3 has 14 residues. CDR1 is LGHDT and CDR2 is YNNKEL in the germline V gene (reference sequence). CDR3 loop: CASSFLREVGEAFF. The CDR3, as DNA: TGTGCCAGCAGCTTCCTCAGGGAAGTCGGTGAAGCTTTCTTT.

The chain combines TRBV2 with TRBJ1-6; D possibly corresponds to TRBD1 (6 bases). The CDR3 covers 14 residues. Trimming removed 4 bases at V and 8 bases at J, with 12 bases between. Looked up from germline, CDR1 is SNHLY and CDR2 is FYNNEI. CDR3 region: CASSGRDTHSPLHF. In nucleotides, the CDR3 is TGTGCCAGCAGTGGCCGGGACACTCATTCACCCCTCCACTTT.

The chain combines TRBV3-1 (or the pseudogene TRBV3-2) with TRBJ2-7; 8 bases are a match to TRBD1. The germline V gene has CDR1 LGHDT and CDR2 YNNKEL (reference sequence). CDR3 size: 16 residues. Losses at the gene ends were 1 base for V and 0 bases for J; bases not matched to a gene: 5. CDR3 in DNA: TGTGCCAGCAGCCAAGTGCGGACAGGGACCTCCTACGAGCAGTACTTC. Amino acid sequence: CASSQVRTGTSYEQYF.

This clone was counted once. The chain employs TRBV18 and TRBJ1-1; 7 bases match TRBD1. Germline CDR1 and CDR2: KGHSH and LQKENI. V gave up 2 bases and J gave up 4 bases; unmatched junction bases: 4. There are 14 residues in the CDR3. The DNA of the CDR3 is TGTGCCAGCTCACCAGGGACAGTAAGCACTGAAGCTTTCTTT. Translation: CASSPGTVSTEAFF.

The chain has TRBV30 and TRBJ2-1; weak D call: TRBD1 (5 bases). Trimming shortened V by 4 bases and J by 8 bases, and 12 bases separated the two germline ends. Germline V lookup: CDR1 GTSNPN, CDR2 SVGIG (reference sequence). The CDR3 has 12 residues. CDR3 loop: CAWTRRDYEQFF. DNA of the CDR3: TGTGCCTGGACCCGCAGGGATTATGAGCAGTTCTTC.

The rearrangement uses TRBV5-1 and TRBJ2-3, with 11 bases matching TRBD2. The junction had 7 bases not matched to a gene; V was cut back by 1 base and J by 6 bases. Germline assignment: CDR1 SGHRS and CDR2 YFSETQ. The CDR3 contains 16 residues. The CDR3 spells CASSLPLAGGPDTQYF. CDR3 nucleotide sequence: TGCGCCAGCAGCTTGCCTCTAGCGGGGGGTCCGGATACGCAGTATTTT.

V is TRBV30 and J is TRBJ1-1; D remains unclear. In germline, CDR1 is GTSNPN, CDR2 SVGIG (reference sequence). The CDR3 is 12 residues long. V gave up 2 bases and J gave up 2 bases, with 6 bases separating them. DNA of the CDR3: TGTGCCTGGAGTCCTCGTAACACTGAAGCTTTCTTT. Protein product: CAWSPRNTEAFF. Based on the CDR3 plus reference TRBV30 and TRBJ1-1, the full variable domain is SQTIHQWPATLVQPVGSPLSLECTVEGTSNPNLYWYRQAAGRGLQLLFYSVGIGQISSEVPQNLSASRPQDRQFILSSKKLLLSDSGFYLCAWSPRNTEAFFGQGTRLTVV.

The chain employs TRBV30 and TRBJ1-3, with D perhaps matching TRBD1 (5 bases). Germline assignment: CDR1 GTSNPN and CDR2 SVGIG (reference sequence). Trimming cost V 0 bases and J 0 bases, with 9 bases left between them. The CDR3 is made up of 15 amino acids. The CDR3 sequence is CAWSVRQHSGNTIYF. The CDR3 DNA reads as TGTGCCTGGAGTGTACGACAGCACTCTGGAAACACCATATATTTT.

This clone was seen more than once but under ten times. This chain uses TRBV7-2 with TRBJ1-2; TRBD1 is a possible D gene (6 bases). Germline CDR1 reads SGHTA; CDR2 reads FQGNSA. V was trimmed by 7 bases and J by 4 bases, leaving 13 bases between them. This CDR3 spans 13 amino acids. The CDR3 reads CASTPGQGYGYTF. The CDR3, as DNA: TGTGCCAGCACCCCGGGACAAGGCTATGGCTACACCTTC.

Within the sample, this clone is medium-sized. The CDR3 loop reads CASSMAGARYEQYF. The CDR3 nucleotides read TGTGCCAGTAGTATGGCGGGGGCTAGGTACGAGCAGTACTTC. The chain employs TRBV19 and TRBJ2-7, with a tentative D call TRBD2 (7 bases). The CDR3 length is 14 residues. V lost 3 bases and J lost 4, with 13 bases in between. Per germline, CDR1 LNHDA and CDR2 SQIVND (reference sequence).

This CDR3 is CARYRIGQELLNTEAFF. CDR3 coding DNA: TGTGCCCGTTATAGGATCGGACAGGAGTTACTGAACACTGAAGCTTTCTTT. The chain employs TRBV30 and TRBJ1-1, with TRBD1 identical over 7 bases. The CDR3 spans 17 residues. Trimming at V came to 8 bases and at J to 0 bases, leaving 18 bases not matched to a gene. Germline V gives CDR1 GTSNPN, CDR2 SVGIG (reference sequence).